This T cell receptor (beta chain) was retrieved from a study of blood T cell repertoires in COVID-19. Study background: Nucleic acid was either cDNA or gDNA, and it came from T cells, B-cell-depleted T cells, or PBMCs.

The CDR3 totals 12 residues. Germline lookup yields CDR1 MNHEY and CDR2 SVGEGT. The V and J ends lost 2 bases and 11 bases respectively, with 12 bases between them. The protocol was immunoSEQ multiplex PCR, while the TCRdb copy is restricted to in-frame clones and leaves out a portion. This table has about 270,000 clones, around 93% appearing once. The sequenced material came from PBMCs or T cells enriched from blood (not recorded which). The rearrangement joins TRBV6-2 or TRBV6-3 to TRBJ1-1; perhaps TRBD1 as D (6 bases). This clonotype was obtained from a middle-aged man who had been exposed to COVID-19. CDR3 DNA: TGTGCCAGCAGTTACGAAACAGGGCTGGCTTTCTTT. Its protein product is CASSYETGLAFF.